Judged by abundance, the clone carrying this T cell receptor (beta chain) is medium-sized. The antigen is unknown. Documented time point: sample taken at primary tumor resection. This specimen comes from a study of spatial heterogeneity in lung cancer. Study overall: Among detected sequences, beta-chain ones consistently exceeded alpha-chain ones in number. Study-wide points: Tumor T cell coverage was estimated at approximately 6.3% for alpha and around 13% for beta chains. Expanded intratumoral alpha and beta TCR counts tracked tumor mutation counts.

The CDR3 totals 14 residues. CDR1 and CDR2 from the germline V gene are SGHRS and YFSETQ. V lost 0 bases to trimming and J lost 0 bases, with 7 bases between them. Every TCR cDNA molecule carried a tag that served as a unique molecular identifier. A single record per CDR3 protein comes from TCRdb applying MiXCR to the 5' RACE reads. The sample lists about 20,000 distinct CDR3 sequences, approximately 15% occurring once. This receptor was identified in a female donor with early-stage non-small cell lung cancer. The gene calls are TRBV5-1 and TRBJ2-7; D not resolved. The sample consisted of lung tumor tissue, taken at surgery. The CDR3 nucleotides are TGCGCCAGCAGCTTGGCGGCGGACTCCTACGAGCAGTACTTC. Amino acids: CASSLAADSYEQYF.